The next 30 T cell receptor beta chains were all read from a single sample in a study of circulating CD8 cells and anti-PD-1 response in melanoma. Each library started from roughly 15 ng of total RNA using the QIAseq Immune Repertoire TCR panel. TCRdb redid the calling of the reads with MiXCR, one entry per CDR3 protein. The table has 300 or so distinct CDR3 sequences, over 7% seen once. Live CD3+CD8+TCRalphabeta+ cells were sorted into four subsets by PD-1 and/or TIGIT. The specimen was CD8+ T cells from PBMCs, collected at baseline or after one month of anti-PD-1 therapy (not recorded which). All receptors come from a human donor with melanoma.

This clonotype ranks as large (0.1 to 1%). The CDR3 DNA reads as TGTGCCAGCAGCCTAAGTTCGGTGAACACTGAAGCTTTCTTT. As protein: CASSLSSVNTEAFF. The chain has TRBV11-2 and TRBJ1-1; D remains unclear. The CDR3 loop spans 14 amino acids. Germline V CDR1 and CDR2: SGHAT, FQNNGV. The V end was cut by 5 bases, the J end by 0 bases, with 10 bases between. Drawing the rest from reference TRBV11-2 and TRBJ1-1, the complete variable domain is EAGVAQSPRYKIIEKRQSVAFWCNPISGHATLYWYQQILGQGPKLLIQFQNNGVVDDSQLPKDRFSAERLKGVDSTLKIQPAKLEDSAVYLCASSLSSVNTEAFFGQGTRLTVV.

This clonotype is deemed large. The V and J genes are TRBV6-1 and TRBJ2-4; 14 nucleotides match TRBD2. The CDR3 sequence is 18 residues long. Germline-derived CDR1 and CDR2 are MNHNS and SASEGT. With 4 bases clipped from V and 1 base from J, the junction kept 6 bases outside the gene matches. The CDR3 here is CASSGRTSGGNAKNIQYF. The CDR3 DNA reads TGTGCCAGCAGTGGAAGGACTAGCGGGGGGAACGCCAAAAACATTCAGTACTTC.

By share, this clonotype ranks as medium-sized. This chain connects TRBV6-4 to TRBJ2-2, with D possibly TRBD2 on 6 matching bases. V was pared by 4 bases and J by 3 bases, with 12 bases between. The CDR3 is 15 amino acids. Germline V lookup: CDR1 MRHNA, CDR2 SNTAGT. The CDR3 nucleotides are TGTGCCAGCAGTGGCTCTGGGGAGGACACCGGGGAGCTGTTTTTT. It specifies CASSGSGEDTGELFF.

This clonotype is labeled large. This chain uses TRBV28 with TRBJ1-1; 8 bases agree with TRBD1. The CDR3 runs 12 residues. CDR1 is MDHEN and CDR2 is SYDVKM in the germline V gene. Unmatched junction bases numbered 2, after V lost 6 bases and J lost 5 bases. The CDR3: CASSRQGTEAFF. The CDR3 bases are TGTGCCAGCAGCCGACAGGGGACTGAAGCTTTCTTT.

As to this clonotype: A much larger clone differs by one base, so this may be a read error. As the CDR3 is not closed by the conserved phenylalanine or tryptophan, this likely results from a read error. The gene calls are TRBV2 and TRBJ2-7; TRBD1 aligns across 9 bases. This CDR3 is built from 18 residues. Germline loops: CDR1 SNHLY, CDR2 FYNNEI. The CDR3 here is CASNLIQGQGRRTYEQYY. The CDR3 DNA reads as TGTGCATCAAATCTGATTCAAGGACAGGGGAGGAGGACCTACGAGCAGTACTAC.

Within the sample, this clonotype is medium-sized. V usage is TRBV12-3 or TRBV12-4 and J usage is TRBJ2-5, with D hard to call. V was cut by 6 bases and J by 0 bases, with 11 bases left in between. The CDR3 runs 14 residues. The CDR3 reads CASSHLDNQETQYF. CDR3 nucleotide sequence: TGTGCCAGCAGCCATCTGGATAACCAAGAGACCCAGTACTTC.

As regards this clonotype: With a much larger clone just one base away, this may be a read error. The gene calls are TRBV20-1 and TRBJ2-5, with TRBD2 matching 14 bases. The germline CDR1 and CDR2 sequences are DFQATT and SNEGSKA (reference sequence). CDR3 length equals 14 residues. The CDR3 spells CSARLAGGPEAQYF. DNA of the CDR3: TGCAGTGCCCGACTAGCGGGGGGGCCAGAGGCCCAGTACTTC.

By its share, this clonotype is large. V and J are TRBV20-1 and TRBJ1-5, with a possible D match to TRBD1 (5 bases). V shed 4 bases and J shed 2 bases, with 21 bases lying between them. There are 17 residues in the CDR3. Germline V gene lookup returns CDR1 DFQATT and CDR2 SNEGSKA (reference sequence). DNA for the CDR3: TGCAGTGCTACCGGACAAGGGATCCCCCGAGGCAATCAGCCCCAGCATTTT. It encodes CSATGQGIPRGNQPQHF.

This clonotype is categorized as large. The chain has TRBV25-1 and TRBJ2-2, with a possible D match to TRBD2 (5 bases). Trimming cost V 1 base and J 3 bases, with 6 bases left between them. The CDR3 extends over 14 amino acids. Germline V gene sequence: CDR1 MGHDK, CDR2 SYGVNS. The CDR3 loop reads CASSESGDTGELFF. DNA of the CDR3: TGTGCCAGCAGTGAATCCGGGGACACCGGGGAGCTGTTTTTT.

This clonotype is classed as large. The V and J genes are TRBV7-3 and TRBJ2-3, with D maybe TRBD1 (6 bases). V gave up 5 bases and J gave up 5 bases, with 17 bases separating them. Per germline, CDR1 SGHTA and CDR2 FQGTGA. The CDR3 runs 15 residues. The CDR3 nucleotides are TGTGCCAGCAGCCTCTCAGTGGGGGCTTTAGATACGCAGTATTTT. This encodes CASSLSVGALDTQYF.

By share, this clonotype counts as large. The V and J genes are TRBV18 and TRBJ2-7, with 9 positions matching TRBD2. Germline V gene data show CDR1 as KGHSH and CDR2 as LQKENI. The CDR3 totals 18 residues. V was pared by 3 bases and J by 4 bases, with 16 bases of the junction left unmatched. Here the CDR3 reads CASSPVKSGGPLGYEQYF. For the CDR3, the DNA is TGTGCCAGCTCACCGGTGAAGAGCGGGGGGCCCTTGGGGTACGAGCAGTACTTC.

This clonotype is labeled as large. The rearrangement uses TRBV28 and TRBJ1-2; D remains ambiguous. The CDR3 has 13 residues. Trimming left V 3 bases short and J 4 bases short, with 9 bases between. Germline lookup yields CDR1 MDHEN and CDR2 SYDVKM. CDR3 in amino acids: CASSLAAVYGYTF. In DNA, the CDR3 is TGTGCCAGCAGTTTGGCGGCGGTCTATGGCTACACCTTC.

In its sample, this clonotype ranks as large. This rearrangement joins TRBV4-3 to TRBJ1-2, with 11 bases identical to TRBD1. V lost 2 bases, J lost 6 bases, and 5 bases stayed unmatched. Germline V gene data show CDR1 as LGHNA and CDR2 as YSLEER. The CDR3 spans 15 residues. The CDR3 reads CASSQSRTGGDGYTF. The CDR3 DNA follows: TGCGCCAGCAGCCAAAGCCGGACAGGGGGCGATGGCTACACCTTC.

This clonotype counts as medium-sized. The CDR3 sequence: CASRPGTEETQYF. As DNA, the CDR3 is TGTGCCAGCAGACCTGGGACAGAAGAGACCCAGTACTTC. The chain combines TRBV5-4 with TRBJ2-5; 7 bases fit TRBD1. Germline CDR1 SGHNT, CDR2 YYREEE (reference sequence). CDR3 length: 13 amino acids. V dropped 5 bases and J dropped 3; count of bases not matched to a gene: 4.

By sample share, this clonotype is large. The chain carries TRBV27 and TRBJ2-7; D not certain. Trimming removed 2 bases from V and 3 bases from J, with 8 bases in between. The CDR3 sequence is 13 residues long. The germline gives CDR1 MNHEY, CDR2 SMNVEV (reference sequence). CDR3: CASSLEQNYEQYF. In DNA, the CDR3 is TGTGCCAGCAGTTTAGAACAGAACTACGAGCAGTACTTC.

Relative to its sample, this clonotype is large (0.1 to 1%). The chain joins TRBV4-1 to TRBJ2-6; no firm D call. This CDR3 spans 15 amino acids. The germline V and J ends were trimmed by 4 bases and 0 bases, with 7 bases remaining between them. Germline CDR1 is MGHRA and CDR2 is YSYEKL. The CDR3 loop is CASSPHSSGANVLTF. The DNA of the CDR3 is TGCGCCAGCAGCCCTCACAGCTCTGGGGCCAACGTCCTGACTTTC.

For this clonotype: Without the conserved terminal phenylalanine or tryptophan, this CDR3 likely stems from a read error. The chain uses TRBV27 and TRBJ2-7; D unresolved. Trimming removed 2 bases from V and 5 bases from J, with 10 bases in between. There are 13 residues in the CDR3. Germline V CDR1 and CDR2: MNHEY, SMNVEV (reference sequence). CDR3 in amino acids: CASSLAGWDEQYL. CDR3 nucleotides: TGTGCCAGCAGTTTAGCAGGCTGGGACGAGCAGTACCTC.

This clonotype ranks as large. The chain employs TRBV7-9 and TRBJ2-1; tentative D call: TRBD2 (5 bases). Germline V gene data show CDR1 as SEHNR and CDR2 as FQNEAQ (reference sequence). The CDR3 consists of 16 residues. Trimming cost V 5 bases and J 0 bases, with 14 bases left between them. CDR3 protein: CASSGLRGSSYNEQFF. The CDR3 bases are TGTGCCAGCAGCGGGCTACGGGGTAGCTCCTACAATGAGCAGTTCTTC.

By sample fraction, this clonotype is medium-sized. The rearrangement links TRBV2 to TRBJ2-7; the match to TRBD1 covers 8 bases. The CDR3 covers 15 residues. V dropped 1 base and J dropped 3; count of bases not matched to a gene: 5. Germline V lookup: CDR1 SNHLY, CDR2 FYNNEI. The CDR3 DNA follows: TGTGCCAGCAGTGAAGGGTACAGGGGGTTCTACGAGCAGTACTTC. Its translation is CASSEGYRGFYEQYF.

This clonotype is labeled as large. This chain uses TRBV21-1 with TRBJ2-6; TRBD1 is the table's D call and was not checked against the DNA. TRBV21-1 counts as a pseudogene. The CDR3 is 17 residues long. CDR3 nucleotides: TGTGCCAGCAGGCGGGGGGCCTTTTTTTCTGGGGCCAACGTCCTGACTTTC. It specifies CASRRGAFFSGANVLTF.

In this sample, this clonotype is large. This chain joins TRBV19 and TRBJ1-5, with D unresolved. Germline V CDR1 and CDR2: LNHDA, SQIVND (reference sequence). This CDR3 comprises 13 residues. Trimming took off 4 bases at V and 4 bases at J, with 8 bases between the two ends. The CDR3 DNA follows: TGTGCCAGTAGTACCCTGAATAATCAGCCCCAGCATTTT. Residues: CASSTLNNQPQHF.

Within the sample, this clonotype is large. The J gene is TRBJ2-3, the V gene TRBV29-1, with a weak D call TRBD1 (6 bases). Trimming left V 7 bases short and J 6 bases short, with 20 bases between. CDR1 is SQVTM and CDR2 is ANQGSEA in the germline V gene. This CDR3 spans 14 amino acids. The CDR3 is CSADDRPGSDTQYF. Here the CDR3 DNA reads TGCAGCGCTGATGACAGGCCTGGGTCTGATACGCAGTATTTT.

Within the sample, this clonotype is large. V is TRBV20-1 and J is TRBJ1-1; 7 positions agree with TRBD1. The ends lost 5 bases at V and 4 bases at J; junction bases unmatched: 7. Germline CDR1 DFQATT, CDR2 SNEGSKA (reference sequence). The CDR3 totals 13 residues. CDR3 loop: CSAATGTTTEAFF. As DNA, the CDR3 is TGCAGTGCTGCGACAGGGACGACCACTGAAGCTTTCTTT.

This clonotype is judged large. The J gene is TRBJ2-1, the V gene TRBV4-3; 9 bases line up with TRBD1. This CDR3 region has 17 residues. Germline assignment: CDR1 LGHNA and CDR2 YSLEER. Trimming removed 3 bases from V and 2 bases from J; junction bases left unmatched: 8. This chain's CDR3 is CASSHLDRGSPYNEQFF. Here the CDR3 DNA reads TGCGCCAGCAGCCACCTTGACAGGGGGAGCCCCTACAATGAGCAGTTCTTC.

This clonotype rates as medium-sized. The V and J genes are TRBV19 and TRBJ1-1; D uncertain. Trimming removed 3 bases at V and 1 base at J, with 6 bases between. Germline loops: CDR1 LNHDA, CDR2 SQIVND (reference sequence). This CDR3 has 13 amino acids. The CDR3 nucleotides read TGTGCCAGTAGTATTTCCGGGAACACTGAAGCTTTCTTT. Protein product: CASSISGNTEAFF.

In its sample, this clonotype is large. The chain has TRBV4-3 and TRBJ2-6, with D possibly TRBD2 on 6 matching bases. This CDR3 is 16 amino acids long. With 1 base removed from V and 4 bases from J, the gap between germline ends came to 11 bases. CDR1 is LGHNA, CDR2 YSLEER, per germline. In DNA form, the CDR3 reads TGCGCCAGCAGCCAAGTTCGGGAGTCCGGGGCCAACGTCCTGACTTTC. This sequence encodes CASSQVRESGANVLTF.

Within the sample, this clonotype is large. This sequence joins TRBV29-1 and TRBJ2-1, with TRBD2 matching over 7 bases. The CDR3 totals 13 residues. V dropped 7 bases and J dropped 0; count of bases not matched to a gene: 3. From germline, CDR1 is SQVTM and CDR2 ANQGSEA. CDR3 protein: CSGGRDSYNEQFF. As DNA, the CDR3 is TGCAGCGGGGGGAGGGACTCCTACAATGAGCAGTTCTTC.

The chain carries TRBV28 and TRBJ1-1, with TRBD1 identical over 7 bases. The V gene end was trimmed by 7 bases and the J gene end by 2 bases; junction bases not matched to a gene: 7. In germline, CDR1 is MDHEN, CDR2 SYDVKM. This CDR3 region has 14 residues. CDR3: CASTLDRANTEAFF. Here the CDR3 DNA reads TGTGCCAGCACGCTAGACAGGGCAAACACTGAAGCTTTCTTT.

The V call is TRBV19, the J call TRBJ2-1, with D perhaps matching TRBD1 (6 bases). The CDR3 length is 13 residues. With 3 bases removed from V and 14 bases from J, the gap between germline ends came to 17 bases. Germline V CDR1 and CDR2: LNHDA, SQIVND (reference sequence). This CDR3 reads CASSIFSSGDKFF. The DNA for the CDR3 is TGTGCCAGTAGTATTTTTTCTTCAGGGGATAAGTTCTTC.

This clonotype is termed medium-sized. The chain carries TRBV19 and TRBJ2-3, with 9 nucleotides matching TRBD2. The V and J ends lost 3 bases and 2 bases, in that order; junction bases with no gene match: 6. Germline V CDR1 and CDR2: LNHDA, SQIVND (reference sequence). The CDR3 runs to 16 residues. The CDR3 region has the DNA TGTGCCAGTAGTATTTCCAGCGGGGGGTACACAGATACGCAGTATTTT. It translates to CASSISSGGYTDTQYF. Complete variable domain (other parts from reference TRBV19 and TRBJ2-3): DGGITQSPKYLFRKEGQNVTLSCEQNLNHDAMYWYRQDPGQGLRLIYYSQIVNDFQKGDIAEGYSVSREKKESFPLTVTSAQKNPTAFYLCASSISSGGYTDTQYFGPGTRLTVL.